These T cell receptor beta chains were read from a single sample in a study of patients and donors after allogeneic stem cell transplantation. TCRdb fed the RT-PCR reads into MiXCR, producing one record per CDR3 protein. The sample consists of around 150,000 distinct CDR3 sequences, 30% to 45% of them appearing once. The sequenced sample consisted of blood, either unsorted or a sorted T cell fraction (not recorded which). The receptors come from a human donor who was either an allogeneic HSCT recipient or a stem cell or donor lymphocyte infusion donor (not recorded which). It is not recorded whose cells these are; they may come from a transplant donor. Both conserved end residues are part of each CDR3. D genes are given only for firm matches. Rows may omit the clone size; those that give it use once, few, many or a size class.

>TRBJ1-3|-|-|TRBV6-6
TGTGCCAGCAGTGATGTGACGAGGGTCGGAAACACCATATATTTT
CASSDVTRVGNTIYF
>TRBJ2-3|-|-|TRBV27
TGTGCCAGCAAGGGGGCAGATACGCAGTATTTT
CASKGADTQYF
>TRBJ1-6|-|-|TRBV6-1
TGTGCCAGCAGTGGACCAACCAGCGATTCACCCCTCCACTTT
CASSGPTSDSPLHF
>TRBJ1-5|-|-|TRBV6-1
TGTGCCAGCAGTGAAAGGGTGAGCAATCAGCCCCAGCATTTT
CASSERVSNQPQHF
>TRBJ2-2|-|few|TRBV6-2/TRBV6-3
TGTGCCAGCAGTCCCCGGGCGGGGGCCAACACCGGGGAGCTGTTTTTT
CASSPRAGANTGELFF
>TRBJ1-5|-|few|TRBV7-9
TGTGCCAGCAGCTTAGGAGGGCGCGCTCAGCCCCAGCATTTT
CASSLGGRAQPQHF
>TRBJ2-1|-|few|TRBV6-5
TGTGCCAGCAGTTACCGTCCCAACAATGAGCAGTTCTTC
CASSYRPNNEQFF
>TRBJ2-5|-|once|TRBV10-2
TGCGCCAGCAGGCAGGACCATGTAGTGACCCAGTACTTC
CASRQDHVVTQYF
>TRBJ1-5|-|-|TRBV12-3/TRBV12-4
TGTGCCAGCAGTTTAACCCAGGCCAATCAGCCCCAGCATTTT
CASSLTQANQPQHF
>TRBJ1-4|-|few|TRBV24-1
TGTGCCACCAGTGATATGATAGGCTGGGCCCTTAATGAAAAACTGTTTTTT
CATSDMIGWALNEKLFF
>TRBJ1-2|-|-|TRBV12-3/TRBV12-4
TGTGCCAGCAGTGGACAGCCTAACTATGGCTACACCTTC
CASSGQPNYGYTF
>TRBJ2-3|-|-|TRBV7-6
TGTGCCAGCAGCCGGGGGCCAGTGGGCACAGATACGCAGTATTTT
CASSRGPVGTDTQYF
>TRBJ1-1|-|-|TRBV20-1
TGCAGTGCTCCTGGGGCTGAAGCTTTCTTT
CSAPGAEAFF
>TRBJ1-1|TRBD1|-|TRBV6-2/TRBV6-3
TGTGCCAGCAGACCTCACGGAGGGGGCCTTGAAGCTTTCTTT
CASRPHGGGLEAFF